A selection of T cell receptor beta chains follows, all from one sample in a study of memory CD4+ T cells and cytomegalovirus serostatus. Clones were read by immunoSEQ multiplex PCR, and TCRdb kept only the in-frame ones, dropping some. The sample has 35,000 to 45,000 clones, 79% seen once. Sequencing was performed on memory CD4+ T cells from blood. Receptor source: an adult in good health and CMV-seronegative. Both conserved end residues are part of each CDR3. The D gene is left open where the match is weak. Clone size is given for some rows only: seen once, a few or many times, or a class if the clone is expanded.

>.|TRBJ2-7|TRBV5-1|TRBD2|15
TGCGCCAGCAGCCGGGATGGCGGGAGTGGGCGGGAGCAGTACTTC
CASSRDGGSGREQYF
>.|TRBJ2-5|TRBV11-2|.|13
TGTGCCAGCAGCTTCACAGCTAAAGAGACCCAGTACTTC
CASSFTAKETQYF
>.|TRBJ1-5|TRBV18|.|13
TGTGCCAGCTCCCGAGCTAGCAATCAGCCCCAGCATTTT
CASSRASNQPQHF
>few|TRBJ1-2|TRBV5-5|TRBD1|15
TGTGCCAGCAGCTTGGTTGGGACAGTTAACTATGGCTACACCTTC
CASSLVGTVNYGYTF
>few|TRBJ1-2|TRBV7-2|TRBD1|15
TGTGCCAGCACCTTCGACAGGGGCGAAACGTATGGCTACACCTTC
CASTFDRGETYGYTF
>.|TRBJ2-7|TRBV10-3|.|14
TGTGCCATCAGTGAGCAACGGGGATCCTACGAGCAGTACTTC
CAISEQRGSYEQYF
>.|TRBJ2-3|TRBV2|.|13
TGTGCCAGCAGGTACAGGGTAACAGATACGCAGTATTTT
CASRYRVTDTQYF
>.|TRBJ1-6|TRBV2|.|15
TGTGCCAGCAGTGAACGGACCCAGGGGAGTTCACCCCTCCACTTT
CASSERTQGSSPLHF
>.|TRBJ2-3|TRBV5-4|.|16
TGTGCCAGCAGCCGGGGGCTGGGGGAGTTCGCAGATACGCAGTATTTT
CASSRGLGEFADTQYF
>few|TRBJ2-3|TRBV13|TRBD1|16
TGTGCCAGCAGCTTATACGGGCAGGGGGCGTCAGATACGCAGTATTTT
CASSLYGQGASDTQYF
>.|TRBJ2-7|TRBV18|.|14
TGTGCCAGCTCACCCCTGGCCGGCTCCTACGAGCAGTACTTC
CASSPLAGSYEQYF
>.|TRBJ1-2|TRBV5-4|.|15
TGTGCCAGCAGCTTGGAAACGGGGGGCAACTATGGCTACACCTTC
CASSLETGGNYGYTF
>few|TRBJ1-4|TRBV30|.|14
TGTGCCTGGAGTAGTCTCGCAACTAATGAAAAACTGTTTTTT
CAWSSLATNEKLFF
>.|TRBJ1-3|TRBV28|.|17
TGTGCCAGCAGCCCACACCAGGGTTCCGTCTCTGGAAACACCATATATTTT
CASSPHQGSVSGNTIYF
>few|TRBJ1-2|TRBV19|TRBD1|15
TGTGCCAGTATGCCGCTAGGCAGGGGGGAACCTGGCTACACCTTC
CASMPLGRGEPGYTF
>once|TRBJ1-1|TRBV7-3|.|14
TGTGCCAGCAGCTTTTACCCCGGGACCACTGAAGCTTTCTTT
CASSFYPGTTEAFF
>.|TRBJ2-3|TRBV7-3|.|16
TGTGCCAGCAGCTCCCATCCGGGAGTCGGTACAGATACGCAGTATTTT
CASSSHPGVGTDTQYF
>.|TRBJ2-7|TRBV2|.|12
TGTGCCAGCAGTAGGACTGATTACGAGCAGTACTTC
CASSRTDYEQYF
>.|TRBJ1-1|TRBV19|TRBD1|16
TGTGCCAGTAGTGTTCAACATGGGACAGTTAACACTGAAGCTTTCTTT
CASSVQHGTVNTEAFF
>once|TRBJ2-7|TRBV30|TRBD2|15
TGTGCCTGGGGGGGGACTAGCGGTTATTCCTACGAGCAGTACTTC
CAWGGTSGYSYEQYF
>medium-sized|TRBJ1-1|TRBV14|.|12
TGTGCCAGCAGCCAAGATGTCCGGGGAGCTTTCTTT
CASSQDVRGAFF
>.|TRBJ2-2|TRBV5-5|.|15
TGTGCCAGCAGCTTGTCGGACGTTAACACCGGGGAGCTGTTTTTT
CASSLSDVNTGELFF
>.|TRBJ2-7|TRBV27|.|13
TGTGCCAGCAGTTTCGGCAGGAGATACGAGCAGTACTTC
CASSFGRRYEQYF
>.|TRBJ2-3|TRBV18|.|16
TGTGCCAGCTCAACCATAGCGGAGTTAAGCACAGATACGCAGTATTTT
CASSTIAELSTDTQYF
>.|TRBJ1-2|TRBV27|TRBD1|16
TGTGCCAGCGGACTGCATCCGGGACAGGGGGCGGGTGGCTACACCTTC
CASGLHPGQGAGGYTF
>.|TRBJ2-7|TRBV6-5|.|13
TGTGCCAGCACCGAGCGGCCCTCCTACGAGCAGTACTTC
CASTERPSYEQYF
>.|TRBJ1-3|TRBV20-1|.|11
TGCAGTGCAAACTCTGGAAACACCATATATTTT
CSANSGNTIYF
>once|TRBJ2-7|TRBV4-2|.|16
TGTGCCAGCAGCCCCTTGAAACGGGAGCTAGCCTACGAGCAGTACTTC
CASSPLKRELAYEQYF
>.|TRBJ2-7|TRBV5-1|TRBD2|13
TGCGCCAGCAGCTTTAGCGGGAGGGGCGAGCAGTACTTC
CASSFSGRGEQYF
>.|TRBJ2-3|TRBV4-1|TRBD2|15
TGCGCCAGCAGCCGAAGTAGCGGGAGCACAGATACGCAGTATTTT
CASSRSSGSTDTQYF
>.|TRBJ1-5|TRBV30|TRBD1|14
TGTGCCTGGAGCCCAGGGGGCTTAGATCAGCCCCAGCATTTT
CAWSPGGLDQPQHF
>.|TRBJ2-7|TRBV5-4|.|13
TGTGCCAGCAGCCGGGACCGACCCTACGAGCAGTACTTC
CASSRDRPYEQYF
>.|TRBJ2-3|TRBV27|.|13
TGTGCCAGCAGTCCCCGCCCCGGAGATACGCAGTATTTT
CASSPRPGDTQYF